The rows below give T cell receptor beta chains drawn from one sample of a study of tumor T cells in aggressive B-cell lymphoma. Clones were read by immunoSEQ multiplex PCR, and TCRdb kept only the in-frame ones, dropping some. The data contain thousands of clones, 80% to 95% of them singletons. Sequenced sample: tumor tissue. The receptors shown here come from an adult with diffuse large B cell lymphoma. CDR3s include the opening cysteine and the closing phenylalanine or tryptophan. The D gene is left open where the match is weak. The size of a clone is reported for some rows only, either as once, few or many, or as a class for expanded clones.

D gene,CDR3 length,V gene,clone size,J gene,CDR3 DNA,CDR3 protein
-,16,TRBV6-5,-,TRBJ2-2,TGTGCCAGCAGTTACAATTCGGCAGGGGCCACCGGGGAGCTGTTTTTT,CASSYNSAGATGELFF
-,16,TRBV18,-,TRBJ1-3,TGTGCCAGCTCACCACTTGCGCCAGGGGAGGGAAACACCATATATTTT,CASSPLAPGEGNTIYF
-,14,TRBV28,-,TRBJ2-7,TGTGCCAGCAGTTTATCTGGGGCAAGCTACGAGCAGTACTTC,CASSLSGASYEQYF
TRBD2,15,TRBV28,-,TRBJ2-5,TGTGCCAGCAGTTCAGCCAGCGGGAGAGGGGAGACCCAGTACTTC,CASSSASGRGETQYF
-,13,TRBV2,-,TRBJ2-3,TGTGCCAGCAGTGATAGCGAAGCAGATACGCAGTATTTT,CASSDSEADTQYF
-,16,TRBV29-1,-,TRBJ1-2,TGCAGCGTTGAAGGGGACACATTAGATAATTACTATGGCTACACCTTC,CSVEGDTLDNYYGYTF
TRBD2,19,TRBV6-1,-,TRBJ2-3,TGTGCCAGCAGTGAAGGACTAGCGGGAGGACCCGCTAGCACAGATACGCAGTATTTT,CASSEGLAGGPASTDTQYF
TRBD1,15,TRBV19,-,TRBJ2-7,TGTGCCAGTAGTATTGGGACAGCCGATACCTACGAGCAGTACTTC,CASSIGTADTYEQYF
-,13,TRBV27,-,TRBJ2-7,TGTGCCAGCAGTTTATCCTACTCCTACGAGCAGTACTTC,CASSLSYSYEQYF
TRBD2,19,TRBV9,-,TRBJ2-3,TGTGCCAGCAGCGTAGGTCAACTAGCGGGAGGCCGTCGTACAGATACGCAGTATTTT,CASSVGQLAGGRRTDTQYF
-,16,TRBV27,-,TRBJ2-6,TGTGCCAGCAGTTTATGGAGTGGCTCTGGGGCCAACGTCCTGACTTTC,CASSLWSGSGANVLTF
-,16,TRBV4-1,-,TRBJ2-7,TGCGCCAGCAGCCTAAGAGGAGGCGTTGGAACCTACGAGCAGTACTTC,CASSLRGGVGTYEQYF
-,13,TRBV18,-,TRBJ2-7,TGTGCCAGCTCCCGGGGGACGGTCTACGAGCAGTACTTC,CASSRGTVYEQYF
-,13,TRBV2,-,TRBJ2-3,TGTGCCAGCAGTGATAGCGGAGCAGATACGCAGTATTTT,CASSDSGADTQYF
TRBD2,15,TRBV28,-,TRBJ2-7,TGTGCCAGCAGTCTGGCGGGGGGGACTAGGAACGAGCAGTACTTC,CASSLAGGTRNEQYF
-,11,TRBV10-3,-,TRBJ1-1,TGTGCCATCAGTCCAGGGATTGAAGCTTTCTTT,CAISPGIEAFF
TRBD1,18,TRBV7-2,-,TRBJ1-1,TGTGCCAGCAGCTCATCAGGGCGGGACAGGGGGTGGAGCACTGAAGCTTTCTTT,CASSSSGRDRGWSTEAFF
TRBD2,15,TRBV18,-,TRBJ2-3,TGTGTCAGCTCACCCCGGGAGGGGGGAACAGATACGCAGTATTTT,CVSSPREGGTDTQYF
-,14,TRBV2,-,TRBJ1-6,TGTGCCAGCAGTGAGGCAGGGGCCGATTCACCCCTCCACTTT,CASSEAGADSPLHF
TRBD1,14,TRBV11-2,few,TRBJ1-1,TGTGCCAGCAGGTTAGGGGGACAGGGGACTGAAGCTTTCTTT,CASRLGGQGTEAFF
TRBD2,11,TRBV29-1,-,TRBJ2-7,TGCAGCGTTGGGACTAGCAGTGGGTGGTACTTC,CSVGTSSGWYF
-,16,TRBV9,-,TRBJ2-3,TGTGCCAGCAGCGTAACCACAGGCCTGCCCGGGGATACGCAGTATTTT,CASSVTTGLPGDTQYF
TRBD1,17,TRBV25-1,-,TRBJ1-5,TGTGCCAGCAGTGAAAGCGGTACAGGGGCGAGCAATCAGCCCCAGCATTTT,CASSESGTGASNQPQHF
TRBD2,16,TRBV10-3,-,TRBJ2-3,TGTGCCATCAGTGATCCTAGACTAGCGGGAGTGGATACGCAGTATTTT,CAISDPRLAGVDTQYF
-,13,TRBV28,few,TRBJ2-7,TGTGCCAGCAGTCGACAGGTCCGCTACGAGCAGTACTTC,CASSRQVRYEQYF
-,13,TRBV21-1,-,TRBJ2-7,TGTGCCAGCAGATGCCGGGGAAGCCACGAGCAGTACTTC,CASRCRGSHEQYF
TRBD1,16,TRBV28,-,TRBJ1-5,TGTGCCAGCAGTTTTGCCGGGACAGGGGCTTTAGGGCCCCAGCATTTT,CASSFAGTGALGPQHF
-,16,TRBV5-1,-,TRBJ2-1,TGCGCCAGCAGCTTGGAAGTCTGGAGCTCCTACAATGAGCAGTTCTTC,CASSLEVWSSYNEQFF
-,14,TRBV18,-,TRBJ2-7,TGTGCCAGCTCACCACCACAGTACTCCTACGAGCAGTACTTT,CASSPPQYSYEQYF
TRBD2,16,TRBV7-9,-,TRBJ2-7,TGTGCCAGCAGCTCGACCGGGACTAGCGGGCTCTACGAGCAGTACTTC,CASSSTGTSGLYEQYF
-,14,TRBV7-2,-,TRBJ2-5,TGTGCCAGCAGCTCCAGGGGGGATGGGGAGACCCAGTACTTC,CASSSRGDGETQYF
-,13,TRBV30,-,TRBJ2-3,TGTGCCTGGAGTAGGTCAGGCGTAGATACGCAGTATTTT,CAWSRSGVDTQYF
TRBD1,14,TRBV5-1,-,TRBJ2-1,TGCGCCAGCAGCTTGATACAGGGGAACAATGAGCAGTTCTTC,CASSLIQGNNEQFF
-,16,TRBV11-2,-,TRBJ1-2,TGTGCCAGCAGCTTAGTGAAGGGGGGGAGAAGCTATGGCTACACCTTC,CASSLVKGGRSYGYTF
-,13,TRBV27,-,TRBJ2-7,TGTGCCAGCAGTTTTACGTCGGGTTACGAGCAGTACTTC,CASSFTSGYEQYF
TRBD2,16,TRBV2,-,TRBJ2-1,TGTGCCAGCAGTGGAGGGTCGAATAGGGCGGGGGGTGAGCAGTTCTTC,CASSGGSNRAGGEQFF
-,15,TRBV10-1,-,TRBJ2-7,TGCGCCAGCAGTGACCCGGCCAGGGCCGCCTACGAGCAGTACTTC,CASSDPARAAYEQYF
-,12,TRBV2,-,TRBJ1-2,TGTGCCAGCGGAAGACAAGTCTATGGCTACACCTTC,CASGRQVYGYTF
-,18,TRBV7-9,-,TRBJ2-2,TGTGCCAGCAGCTTGCCGACCTTAGCGGAGGGGAACACCGGGGAGCTGTTTTTT,CASSLPTLAEGNTGELFF
TRBD2,12,TRBV29-1,-,TRBJ2-7,TGCAGCGTGATGAGGACTAGCCAAGAGCAGTACTTC,CSVMRTSQEQYF
TRBD1,14,TRBV11-3,-,TRBJ2-3,TGTGCCAGCAGCCAACTGACAGGGCGTGGGACGCAGTATTTT,CASSQLTGRGTQYF
-,13,TRBV5-6,-,TRBJ1-1,TGTGCCAGCAGCTTACAGGAGAACACTGAAGCTTTCTTT,CASSLQENTEAFF
-,13,TRBV28,-,TRBJ2-7,TGTGCCACTCTGACAGGTCGTGGTTACGAGCAGTACTTC,CATLTGRGYEQYF
-,16,TRBV21-1,-,TRBJ2-7,TGTGCCAGCAGCACGTCCCGGCTAGCGGTGATATACGAGCAGTACTTC,CASSTSRLAVIYEQYF
-,14,TRBV18,-,TRBJ2-1,TGTGCCAGCTCACCACTGGGCCAGGACAATGAGCAGTTCTTC,CASSPLGQDNEQFF
-,13,TRBV5-1,-,TRBJ2-7,TGCGCCAGCAGCTTGGGACAAGTCTACGAGCAGTACTTC,CASSLGQVYEQYF